A single sample gave rise to the 19 T cell receptor beta chains below, sequenced in a study of blood T cell repertoires in COVID-19. Repertoires were generated with immunoSEQ multiplex PCR, while TCRdb's copy carries only in-frame clones and drops some. The table lists 160,000 or so clones, roughly 80% of them singletons. The source material was peripheral blood. The source of these receptors is a human donor in a cohort sampled during active COVID-19.

The rearrangement joins TRBV12-5 to TRBJ2-5; 8 bases fit TRBD2. CDR1 LGHNT and CDR2 FRNRAP come from the germline V gene. This CDR3 region has 13 residues. The V segment lost 3 bases and the J segment 5 bases; nucleotides outside the gene matches: 2. CDR3 bases: TGTGCTAGTGGTTTCCGGGGGGGGGAGACCCAGTACTTC. Translation: CASGFRGGETQYF.

This rearrangement joins TRBV28 to TRBJ1-5; 10 nucleotides align to TRBD1. CDR1 is MDHEN, CDR2 SYDVKM, per germline. The J segment lost 6 bases and the V segment lost 3 bases, leaving 5 bases of the junction unmatched. This CDR3 has 15 residues. The CDR3, as DNA: TGTGCCAGCAGTTTCCGGGACAGGGGAGCTCAGCCCCAGCATTTT. Translation gives CASSFRDRGAQPQHF.

The gene calls are TRBV10-2 and TRBJ1-4; D is undetermined. Trimming pared 3 bases from V and 10 bases from J, leaving 9 bases between. Germline V gene data show CDR1 as WSHSY and CDR2 as SAAADI. This CDR3 region has 12 residues. CDR3 coding DNA: TGCGCCAGCAGTGACCTGCGGGGAAAACTGTTTTTT. Translating it yields CASSDLRGKLFF.

In its sample, this clone was seen once. The chain is built from TRBV4-3 and TRBJ1-2; D remains unclear. Germline CDR1 reads LGHNA; CDR2 reads YSLEER. Trimming removed 0 bases at V and 8 bases at J, with 13 bases between. CDR3 length equals 14 residues. CDR3 protein: CASSQDRVSRGYTF. The CDR3 DNA follows: TGCGCCAGCAGCCAAGATCGTGTAAGCAGGGGCTACACCTTC.

The gene calls are TRBV6-2 or TRBV6-3 and TRBJ2-7, with D maybe TRBD1 (5 bases). Germline-derived CDR1 and CDR2 are MNHEY and SVGEGT. The germline V and J ends were trimmed by 2 bases and 4 bases, with 9 bases remaining between them. The CDR3 totals 13 residues. The CDR3: CASSYTGNYEQYF. The DNA for the CDR3 is TGTGCCAGCAGTTACACAGGAAATTACGAGCAGTACTTC.

The chain employs TRBV5-4 and TRBJ2-5; 8 bases map to TRBD1. V was pared by 2 bases and J by 5 bases, with 5 bases of the junction left unmatched. In germline, CDR1 is SGHNT, CDR2 YYREEE (reference sequence). The CDR3 has 14 residues. The DNA for the CDR3 is TGTGCCAGCAGCTTACGGACAGGGCCCGAGACCCAGTACTTC. Translated, it gives CASSLRTGPETQYF.

This clone was seen only a few times. The rearrangement uses TRBV9 and TRBJ1-2; 11 bases align to TRBD1. Germline loops: CDR1 SGDLS, CDR2 YYNGEE. The CDR3 extends over 15 amino acids. After removal of 3 bases from V and 8 bases from J, the junction contained 9 bases not matched to a gene. As DNA, the CDR3 is TGTGCCAGCAGCGCCTCCGGGACAGGGGGGCACGGCTACACCTTC. It codes for CASSASGTGGHGYTF.

The chain uses TRBV19 and TRBJ2-4, with 8 bases lining up with TRBD1. V lost 7 bases and J lost 9; bases outside the gene matches: 14. CDR1 and CDR2 (germline): LNHDA, SQIVND (reference sequence). The CDR3 consists of 15 residues. The CDR3 DNA follows: TGTGCCAGTACCCCAGATAGAGGACAGGGCGGCATTCAGTACTTC. Encoded protein: CASTPDRGQGGIQYF.

This chain connects TRBV11-2 to TRBJ2-3; 8 bases line up with TRBD2. V gave up 1 base and J gave up 4 bases; unmatched junction bases: 4. Germline CDR1 is SGHAT and CDR2 is FQNNGV. This CDR3 region has 15 residues. The CDR3 nucleotides read TGTGCCAGCAGCTTAGTGACTAGCGTTGCAGATACGCAGTATTTT. Its translation: CASSLVTSVADTQYF.

Turning to this clone: Additional DNA sequences in this sample encode the identical CDR3. V gene TRBV7-2 combines with J gene TRBJ2-7; 7 bases agree with TRBD1. This CDR3 is built from 14 residues. Germline CDR1 reads SGHTA; CDR2 reads FQGNSA. Losses at the gene ends were 5 bases for V and 3 bases for J; bases not matched to a gene: 7. The CDR3 region is CASSLVAGGYEQYF. The CDR3 bases are TGTGCCAGCAGCCTCGTGGCAGGGGGCTACGAGCAGTACTTC. Full variable domain (outside the CDR3, taken from reference TRBV7-2 and TRBJ2-7): GAGVSQSPSNKVTEKGKDVELRCDPISGHTALYWYRQSLGQGLEFLIYFQGNSAPDKSGLPSDRFSAERTGGSVSTLTIQRTQQEDSAVYLCASSLVAGGYEQYFGPGTRLTVT.

The chain is built from TRBV15 and TRBJ1-4, with unresolved D. Germline-derived CDR1 and CDR2 are LNHNV and YYDKDF (reference sequence). V was shortened by 2 bases and J by 5 bases, with 18 bases between the two germline ends. The CDR3 runs 17 residues. Here the CDR3 reads CATSRPPTRGGNEKLFF. The CDR3 DNA is TGTGCCACCAGCAGACCTCCTACAAGAGGTGGGAATGAAAAACTGTTTTTT.

The V call is TRBV6-5, the J call TRBJ2-5; D is unclear. Germline CDR1 MNHEY, CDR2 SVGAGI. CDR3 length equals 14 residues. With 0 bases removed from V and 1 base from J, the gap between germline ends came to 6 bases. CDR3 bases: TGTGCCAGCAGTTACTCGACGGGCCAAGAGACCCAGTACTTC. It is translated as CASSYSTGQETQYF.

This clone was recorded only once. This chain connects TRBV18 to TRBJ2-7; the match to TRBD1 covers 9 bases. Germline V gene sequence: CDR1 KGHSH, CDR2 LQKENI. Losses at the gene ends were 3 bases for V and 0 bases for J; bases not matched to a gene: 3. The CDR3 is 15 amino acids. CDR3 DNA sequence: TGTGCCAGCTCACCCCGACAGGGGGGCTCCTACGAGCAGTACTTC. Amino acid sequence: CASSPRQGGSYEQYF.

The V call is TRBV27, the J call TRBJ1-5; tentatively, D is TRBD1 (5 bases). The CDR3 has 13 residues. Trimming took off 7 bases at V and 2 bases at J, with 9 bases between the two ends. Germline V gene sequence: CDR1 MNHEY, CDR2 SMNVEV (reference sequence). The CDR3 region has the DNA TGTGCCAGCAAGTTACAGGGCAATCAGCCCCAGCATTTT. Its translation is CASKLQGNQPQHF.

The chain joins TRBV4-2 to TRBJ1-1; D unresolved. The CDR3 extends over 13 amino acids. Germline-derived CDR1 and CDR2 are LGHNA and YNFKEQ. The V gene lost 1 base and the J gene lost 8 bases, with 11 bases spanning the gap. CDR3 amino acids: CASSQAPQTEAFF. CDR3 DNA sequence: TGTGCCAGCAGCCAAGCCCCACAGACCGAAGCTTTCTTT.

This chain connects TRBV6-5 to TRBJ1-2, with 9 bases identical to TRBD1. The CDR3 loop spans 16 amino acids. Losses at the gene ends were 0 bases for V and 5 bases for J; bases not matched to a gene: 7. Looked up from germline, CDR1 is MNHEY and CDR2 is SVGAGI. CDR3 sequence (DNA): TGTGCCAGCAGTTACTCGAGCGGGGACAGGGATTATGGCTACACCTTC. Amino acids: CASSYSSGDRDYGYTF.

This clone has a handful of counts. The chain is built from TRBV9 and TRBJ2-6; 10 bases fit TRBD2. After removal of 3 bases from V and 2 bases from J, the junction contained 5 bases not matched to a gene. This CDR3 contains 17 residues. Germline V lookup: CDR1 SGDLS, CDR2 YYNGEE. This CDR3 is CASSALAGDAGANVLTF. In nucleotides, the CDR3 is TGTGCCAGCAGCGCCCTAGCGGGAGATGCTGGGGCCAACGTCCTGACTTTC.

In nucleotides, the CDR3 is TGCGCCAGCAGCTTGGATGGACAGGGCAATCAGCCCCAGCATTTT. Translation: CASSLDGQGNQPQHF. The chain employs TRBV5-1 and TRBJ1-5; 7 bases line up with TRBD1. CDR3 length: 15 amino acids. CDR1 and CDR2 (germline): SGHRS, YFSETQ. V lost 0 bases to trimming and J lost 2 bases; unmatched junction nucleotides: 2.

The chain employs TRBV28 and TRBJ1-1; the match to TRBD1 covers 7 bases. Germline assignment: CDR1 MDHEN and CDR2 SYDVKM. The CDR3 runs to 20 residues. With V trimmed by 1 base and J by 0 bases, 17 bases remained unmatched. CDR3 sequence (DNA): TGTGCCAGCAGTTTATCGCGACAGGGCAAAAATGGGCTCATGAACACTGAAGCTTTCTTT. Protein sequence: CASSLSRQGKNGLMNTEAFF.